The rows below give T cell receptor beta chains drawn from one sample of a study of Ad26.COV2.S vaccination and SARS-CoV-2 variants. Profiling relied on immunoSEQ multiplex PCR, and the TCRdb table lists in-frame clones only, not all of them. The repertoire includes under 400,000 clones, over 75% of them detected once, and more than 3% sits in the top ten. This sample comprised peripheral blood, obtained in a trial of Ad26.COV2.S vaccine versus placebo. These receptors all stem from a person aged 18 to 59 who received the Ad26.COV2.S COVID-19 vaccine or a placebo. CDR3s include the opening cysteine and the closing phenylalanine or tryptophan. A D gene is named only where the DNA matches it firmly. The size of a clone is reported for some rows only, either as once, few or many, or as a class for expanded clones.

TGCGCCAGCAGTGAGCCGGGACAGGGATTGAACATTCAGTACTTC | CASSEPGQGLNIQYF | 15 | TRBV10-2 | NA | TRBJ2-4 | TRBD1
TGTGCCTGGAGTGTTTTTAGCACCGGGGAGCTGTTTTTT | CAWSVFSTGELFF | 13 | TRBV30 | NA | TRBJ2-2 | NA
TGTGCCACCACCGGGGGGCGGGGTGGCTACACCTTC | CATTGGRGGYTF | 12 | TRBV28 | NA | TRBJ1-2 | NA
TGCAGTCCCACCGGGGATACGCAGTATTTT | CSPTGDTQYF | 10 | TRBV20-1 | NA | TRBJ2-3 | NA
TGTGCCAGTAGCAGGACACGCCTGTATGAAAAACTGTTTTTT | CASSRTRLYEKLFF | 14 | TRBV19 | once | TRBJ1-4 | NA
TGTGCCAGCAGTCCGGGACAGGGAAAAAACATTCAGTACTTC | CASSPGQGKNIQYF | 14 | TRBV27 | NA | TRBJ2-4 | TRBD1
TGTGCCAGTAGTATAGATACAGGGACTAACTATGGCTACACCTTC | CASSIDTGTNYGYTF | 15 | TRBV19 | NA | TRBJ1-2 | NA
TGTGCCAGCAGCAACCAACCCGTCGAGACCCAGTACTTC | CASSNQPVETQYF | 13 | TRBV5-6 | NA | TRBJ2-5 | NA
TGTGCCTGGCGACGACTGCGGGGGAGCTACGAGCAGTACTTC | CAWRRLRGSYEQYF | 14 | TRBV30 | NA | TRBJ2-7 | TRBD2
TGTGCCAGCAGCTCAACAGGGAACACTGAAGCTTTCTTT | CASSSTGNTEAFF | 13 | TRBV5-5 | once | TRBJ1-1 | NA
TGTGCCAGTAGTATAGAAGGGGCATCGGGAAACACCATATATTTT | CASSIEGASGNTIYF | 15 | TRBV19 | NA | TRBJ1-3 | NA
TGTGCTAGTGGTTTGGGGGTCAGTCGGCCCCAGCATTTT | CASGLGVSRPQHF | 13 | TRBV12-5 | NA | TRBJ1-5 | NA
TGTGCCAGCAGTTCAGTCAGAGACTACGAGCAGTACTTC | CASSSVRDYEQYF | 13 | TRBV6-6 | NA | TRBJ2-7 | NA
TGTGCCAGCAGCCAAGATGTCTGGGGCACTGAAGCTTTCTTT | CASSQDVWGTEAFF | 14 | TRBV14 | NA | TRBJ1-1 | NA
TGTGCCAGTAGTATTTCGAAAGACATATCTCAGCCCTATGGCTACACCTTC | CASSISKDISQPYGYTF | 17 | TRBV19 | few | TRBJ1-2 | NA
TGTGCCAGCAGCCAAACGGGGGGCGCAGGTTCACCCCTCCACTTT | CASSQTGGAGSPLHF | 15 | TRBV3-1/TRBV3-2 | many | TRBJ1-6 | NA
TGTGCTAGTGGTTTGGTGGGGAGGGGACGGGATGAGCAGTTCTTC | CASGLVGRGRDEQFF | 15 | TRBV12-5 | NA | TRBJ2-1 | TRBD2
TGCGCCAGCAGCTTCCGGGACAGAAAAGAGACCCAGTACTTC | CASSFRDRKETQYF | 14 | TRBV5-1 | many | TRBJ2-5 | TRBD1
TGTGCCAGCAGTGAATTGGCCAAACTGTTTTTT | CASSELAKLFF | 11 | TRBV25-1 | NA | TRBJ1-4 | NA
TGCGCCAGCAGCCCGACCCTCGGGACAGCGACGAACACTGAAGCTTTCTTT | CASSPTLGTATNTEAFF | 17 | TRBV5-1 | NA | TRBJ1-1 | TRBD1
TGTGCCAGCAGCTTGGTTGGGGAATCGAGCACAGATACGCAGTATTTT | CASSLVGESSTDTQYF | 16 | TRBV5-6 | NA | TRBJ2-3 | NA
TGCGCCAGCAGCTTGGAGGGCGGCAGGGACTACACTGAAGCTTTCTTT | CASSLEGGRDYTEAFF | 16 | TRBV5-1 | NA | TRBJ1-1 | NA
TGTGCCAGCAGCTTGTCAAGGGGCGCTGCTTTAGTTGGTACGCAGTATTTT | CASSLSRGAALVGTQYF | 17 | TRBV5-4 | NA | TRBJ2-3 | NA
TGCGCCAGCAGCCAAGGGGGAGGGGTGAACACTGAAGCTTTCTTT | CASSQGGGVNTEAFF | 15 | TRBV4-1 | NA | TRBJ1-1 | NA
TGTGCCAGCAGTCGGGGGTATAGCACAGATACGCAGTATTTT | CASSRGYSTDTQYF | 14 | TRBV11-3 | once | TRBJ2-3 | NA
TGCAGTGCTAGTCCCGGCCATAGCAATCAGCCCCAGCATTTT | CSASPGHSNQPQHF | 14 | TRBV20-1 | few | TRBJ1-5 | NA
TGTGCCAGCAGCTCCCGGTTGGGGGGGCTACATCAGCCCCAGCATTTT | CASSSRLGGLHQPQHF | 16 | TRBV7-3 | NA | TRBJ1-5 | NA
TGTGCCAGCAGTTTAGCAGGGATGCAGGAGCAGTACTTC | CASSLAGMQEQYF | 13 | TRBV27 | NA | TRBJ2-7 | NA
TGTGCCAGCAGCCAAGATGCGCAGCGGGGGGGCATCGGGGAGCTGTTTTTT | CASSQDAQRGGIGELFF | 17 | TRBV4-2 | NA | TRBJ2-2 | TRBD2
TGTGCCAGCAGCTCCCACCCAGGGACAGACACTGAAGCTTTCTTT | CASSSHPGTDTEAFF | 15 | TRBV7-3 | NA | TRBJ1-1 | TRBD1
TGTGCCTGGAGTGAGCGGACAGGGGCCCGCGGCTACACCTTC | CAWSERTGARGYTF | 14 | TRBV30 | few | TRBJ1-2 | TRBD1
TGTGCCAGCAGTTCAATGGGGGTCTCTGGAAACACCATATATTTT | CASSSMGVSGNTIYF | 15 | TRBV11-2 | NA | TRBJ1-3 | NA
TGTGCCAGCAGCTACTCAGGGGGGGATGAAGCTTTCTTT | CASSYSGGDEAFF | 13 | TRBV13 | NA | TRBJ1-1 | TRBD1
TGTGCCAGCTCCGAGGTGGGGGGGAGTTCTGAAGCTTTCTTT | CASSEVGGSSEAFF | 14 | TRBV6-5 | once | TRBJ1-1 | NA
TGTGCCAGCAGCCCCCACTTAGGGGGTCAGCCAGTGAACACTGAAGCTTTCTTT | CASSPHLGGQPVNTEAFF | 18 | TRBV9 | NA | TRBJ1-1 | NA